Below, one T cell receptor (beta chain) is given with its context. Its antigen remains unknown. TCRdb's table, derived via immunoSEQ multiplex PCR, lists solely in-frame clones and lacks some. The sample carries roughly 50,000 clones, around 91% recorded once. The data were obtained in a study of PD-1 blockade in classical Hodgkin lymphoma. Study-level points and caveats: The diversity seen at baseline in complete responders resembled that of newly diagnosed patients. TCR diversity in CD4+, not CD8+, cells rose significantly by C4D1.

Time point in this sample: cycle 4 day 1 (C4D1), after 5 to 7 weeks of nivolumab. All patients experienced relapse after autologous stem cell transplantation, and brentuximab vedotin exposure was variable. V lost 7 bases and J lost 1, with 13 bases in between. The CDR3 runs 14 residues. CDR1 and CDR2 (germline): MNHEY, SMNVEV (reference sequence). This sample comprised peripheral blood mononuclear cells (PBMCs), obtained before the fourth cycle of nivolumab. The chain is built from TRBV27 and TRBJ1-1; possibly TRBD1 for D (6 bases). The receptor comes from a human donor with classical Hodgkin lymphoma. CDR3 amino acids: CASTQGKANTEAFF. The CDR3 DNA reads TGTGCCAGCACCCAGGGGAAGGCGAACACTGAAGCTTTCTTT.